The following is a T cell receptor beta chain sequence with its context. Its antigen is still unknown. Germline lookup yields CDR1 SEHNR and CDR2 FQNEAQ (reference sequence). The CDR3 has 13 amino acids. V was pared by 0 bases and J by 5 bases, with 7 bases between. It was cDNA, reverse transcribed from extracted RNA, that served as the sequencing template. TCRdb's copy holds only in-frame clones and misses some; the assay was immunoSEQ multiplex PCR. The sample has some 190,000 clones, approximately 56% seen once; the top ten hold around 0.69%. This record belongs to a study of CD8+ T cells in alopecia areata. Study-wide context: The authors scored treated patients' severity by affected scalp percentage.

Treatment meaning: oral pan-JAK inhibitor, 5-10 mg twice daily. Peripheral blood samples and lesional scalp punch biopsies were obtained from alopecia areata patients. General study findings and limits: Clonality exceeded that of normal scalp in lesional scalp, most notably in alopecia totalis/universalis. Treatment with tofacitinib significantly lowered scalp clonality and reduced expanded CD8+ clones among the top 100.

J is TRBJ2-5 and V is TRBV7-9, with a tentative D call TRBD2 (5 bases). This TCR was recovered from a human donor with alopecia areata. The sequences come from CD4+ T cells sorted from blood, collected at week 4, from a patient treated with tofacitinib. The CDR3 bases are TGTGCCAGCAGCTTAGCGGGCGGGGAGACCCAGTACTTC. This encodes CASSLAGGETQYF.